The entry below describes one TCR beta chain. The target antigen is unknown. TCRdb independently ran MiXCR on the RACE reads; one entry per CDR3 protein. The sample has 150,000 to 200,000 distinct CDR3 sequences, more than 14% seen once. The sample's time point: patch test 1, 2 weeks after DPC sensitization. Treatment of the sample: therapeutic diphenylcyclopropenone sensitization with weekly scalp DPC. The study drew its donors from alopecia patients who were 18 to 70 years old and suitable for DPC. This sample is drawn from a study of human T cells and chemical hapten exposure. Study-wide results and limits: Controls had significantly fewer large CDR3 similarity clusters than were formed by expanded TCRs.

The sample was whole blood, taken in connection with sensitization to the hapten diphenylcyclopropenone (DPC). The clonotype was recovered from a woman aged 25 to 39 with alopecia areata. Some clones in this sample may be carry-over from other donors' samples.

CDR3 coding DNA: TGTGCCAGCTCCTTAGGGTATGACAATCAGCCCCAGCATTTT. This translates into CASSLGYDNQPQHF. The rearrangement joins TRBV6-2 or TRBV6-3 to TRBJ1-5; no reliable D call. Germline loops: CDR1 MNHEY, CDR2 SVGEGT. The V end was cut by 8 bases, the J end by 3 bases, with 14 bases between. The CDR3 length is 14 residues.